This T cell receptor beta chain was found in a study of CD8 T cells in Susac syndrome. This CDR3 contains 16 residues. The germline gives CDR1 PRHDT, CDR2 FYEKMQ (reference sequence). The V gene end was trimmed by 1 base and the J gene end by 2 bases; junction bases not matched to a gene: 3. RNA totalling roughly 0.45 to 1 ug underwent reverse transcription with random hexamers. Coverage of TCR beta CDR3 amplification by immunoSEQ multiplex PCR extended to 54 Vbeta and 13 Jbeta. Via MiXCR, TCRdb re-called the immunoSEQ multiplex PCR reads, giving one row per CDR3 protein. The sample includes tens of thousands of distinct CDR3 sequences, approximately 94% of them seen just once.

The rearrangement links TRBV13 to TRBJ2-1; 9 nucleotides align to TRBD2. The clonotype comes from a human donor in good health. Sequenced: CD8+ T cells from PBMCs. The CDR3: CASSLASGDTYNEQFF. In DNA, the CDR3 is TGTGCCAGCAGCTTAGCTAGCGGGGACACCTACAATGAGCAGTTCTTC. The full variable domain, rest sourced from reference TRBV13 and TRBJ2-1, is AAGVIQSPRHLIKEKRETATLKCYPIPRHDTVYWYQQGPGQDPQFLISFYEKMQSDKGSIPDRFSAQQFSDYHSELNMSSLELGDSALYFCASSLASGDTYNEQFFGPGTRLTVL.